This TCR beta chain is from a study of blood T cell repertoires in COVID-19. In the study overall: Both acute and convalescent COVID-19 samples were obtained from the United States, Italy and Spain. PBMCs, B-cell-depleted T cells, or T cells provided the cDNA or gDNA that made up the material.

V shed 5 bases, J shed 11 bases, and the junction held 4 bases outside the gene matches. Germline CDR1 is MGHDK and CDR2 is SYGVNS. This CDR3 is 11 amino acids long. Data came from immunoSEQ multiplex PCR; TCRdb stores just in-frame clones and leaves some out. In the table there are about 160,000 clones, approximately 87% of which are singletons. The sample consisted of peripheral blood. This chain joins TRBV25-1 and TRBJ1-1; 8 positions agree with TRBD1. This sequence originates from a woman in her 70s with COVID-19, enrolled during active disease. The CDR3 region has the DNA TGTGCCAGCAGTTCGACAGGGGTGGCTTTCTTT. It encodes CASSSTGVAFF.